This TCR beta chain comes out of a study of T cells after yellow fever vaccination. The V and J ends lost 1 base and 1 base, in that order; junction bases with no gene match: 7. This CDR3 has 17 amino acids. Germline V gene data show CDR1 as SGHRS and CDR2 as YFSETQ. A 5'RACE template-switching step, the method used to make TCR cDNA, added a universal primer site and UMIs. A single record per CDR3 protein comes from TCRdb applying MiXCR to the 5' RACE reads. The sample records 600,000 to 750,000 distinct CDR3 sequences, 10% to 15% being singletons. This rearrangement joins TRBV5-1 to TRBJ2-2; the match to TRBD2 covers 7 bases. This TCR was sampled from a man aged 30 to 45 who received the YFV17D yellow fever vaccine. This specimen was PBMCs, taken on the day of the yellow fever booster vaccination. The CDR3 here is CASSLLSQRGNTGELFF. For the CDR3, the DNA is TGCGCCAGCAGCTTGTTGTCCCAGCGGGGGAACACCGGGGAGCTGTTTTTT.